The clone carrying this T cell receptor (beta chain) has ten or more counts. Construction of the TCRbeta library involved unique molecular identifiers. From the PCR reads, TCRdb called clonotypes with MiXCR, one entry per CDR3 protein. The sample has 150,000 to 200,000 distinct CDR3 sequences, more than 12% seen once; the top ten hold approximately 13%. The CDR3 loop spans 11 amino acids. Trimming took 3 bases from V and 7 from J, leaving 6 bases between them. These data originate in a study of T-cell reconstitution after alpha-beta-depleted transplantation in children. The TCR sequence derives from a human donor who donated a stem cell graft to a child with acute lymphoblastic leukemia. The chain couples TRBV12-3 or TRBV12-4 to TRBJ2-5; D not certain. The sample consisted of PBMCs from the stem cell graft donor, taken from the stem cell graft. The CDR3 is CASSFGPTQYF. The CDR3 bases are TGTGCCAGCAGTTTTGGTCCGACCCAGTACTTC.